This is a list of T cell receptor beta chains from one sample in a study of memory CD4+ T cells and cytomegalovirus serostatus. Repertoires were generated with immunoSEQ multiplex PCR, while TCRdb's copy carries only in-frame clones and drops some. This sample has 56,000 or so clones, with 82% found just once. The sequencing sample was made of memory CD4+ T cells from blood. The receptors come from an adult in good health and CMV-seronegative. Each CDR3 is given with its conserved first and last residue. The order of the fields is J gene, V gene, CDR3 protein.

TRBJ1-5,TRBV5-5,CASSLFPIQDSNQPQHF
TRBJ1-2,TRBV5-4,CASSLVAGFYGYTF
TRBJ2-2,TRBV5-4,CASSPSGDPNTGELFF
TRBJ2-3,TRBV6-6,CASSPGPDTQYF
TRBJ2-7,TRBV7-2,CASGRTTYEQYF
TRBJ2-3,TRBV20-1,CSAMGTDTQYF
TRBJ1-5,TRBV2,CASSEAWGGNQPQHF
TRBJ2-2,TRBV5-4,CASSLGSGGRNTGELFF
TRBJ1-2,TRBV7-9,CASSFDDRGLGNYGYTF
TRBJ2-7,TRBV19,CASSRQGLGEQYF
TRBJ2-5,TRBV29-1,CSVRVTQETQYF
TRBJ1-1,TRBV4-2,CASSQDQWNTEAFF
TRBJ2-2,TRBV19,CASKGEGDGELFF
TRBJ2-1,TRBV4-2,CASSQAEREVEQFF
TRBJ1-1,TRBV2,CASSYTGFTEAFF
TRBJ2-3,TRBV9,CASSGTGGTDTQYF
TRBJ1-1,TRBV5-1,CASSMGQGSFEAFF
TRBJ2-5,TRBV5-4,CASSLGLAQETQYF
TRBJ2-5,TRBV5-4,CASSAGGSGGYETQYF
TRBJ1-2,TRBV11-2,CASSNTGTYGYTF
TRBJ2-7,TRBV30,CAWSQGGAGGSEQYF
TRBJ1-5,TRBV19,CASGRGVSNQPQHF
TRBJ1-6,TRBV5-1,CASSLRQGASSYNSPLHF
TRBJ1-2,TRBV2,CASRERTGSGYTF
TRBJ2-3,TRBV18,CASSPSSDTQYF
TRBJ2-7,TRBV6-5,CASWQGQGIYEQYF
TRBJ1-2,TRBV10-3,CAISAERRGYTF
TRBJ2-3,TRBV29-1,CSVEDMRSSGSTDTQYF
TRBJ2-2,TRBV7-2,CASSSLAGAYTGELFF
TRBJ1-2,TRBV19,CASSNPDGANYGYTF
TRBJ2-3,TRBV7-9,CASSRWTGSPDTQYF
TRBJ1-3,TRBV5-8,CASSLGRRAAGNTIYF
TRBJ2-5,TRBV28,CASGDRVGPQETQYF
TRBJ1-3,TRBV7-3,CASSSLGGSGNTIYF